The 18 T cell receptor beta chains presented below share a single source sample, sequenced in a study of OX40 agonist ivuxolimab in advanced cancers. The table came from immunoSEQ multiplex PCR; TCRdb's copy has only in-frame clones and leaves some out. The sample includes about 94,000 clones, around nine tenths seen only once; the top ten take over 0.3%. The material sequenced was CD4+ or CD8+ T cells sorted from blood, taken in a trial of the OX40 agonist ivuxolimab. These TCRs come from an adult with an advanced solid tumor such as melanoma, head and neck, liver or kidney cancer.

The chain carries TRBV2 and TRBJ2-3; possibly TRBD1 for D (6 bases). The CDR3 sequence is 15 residues long. The V and J ends lost 6 bases and 0 bases respectively, with 13 bases between them. Germline CDR1 SNHLY, CDR2 FYNNEI. CDR3 residues: CASRDRLSSTDTQYF. The CDR3 region has the DNA TGTGCCAGCAGGGACAGACTATCTAGCACAGATACGCAGTATTTT.

The rearrangement joins TRBV7-2 to TRBJ1-3; 7 nucleotides agree with TRBD1. J lost 2 bases, V lost 6 bases, and 4 bases had no gene match. The CDR3 contains 14 residues. The germline V gene has CDR1 SGHTA and CDR2 FQGNSA. Written as DNA, the CDR3 is TGTGCCAGCAGTCCTCAGGGGGCTGGAAACACCATATATTTT. Translation: CASSPQGAGNTIYF.

This rearrangement joins TRBV5-1 to TRBJ1-1; no reliable D call. Germline V CDR1 and CDR2: SGHRS, YFSETQ. The CDR3 length is 14 residues. Trimming left V 2 bases short and J 4 bases short, with 12 bases between. As DNA, the CDR3 is TGCGCCAGCAGCTTAGGACTCGTTGGCACTGAAGCTTTCTTT. Translating gives CASSLGLVGTEAFF.

The rearrangement joins TRBV11-2 to TRBJ1-1, with D possibly TRBD1 on 5 matching bases. V lost 4 bases to trimming and J lost 3 bases, with 15 bases between them. The germline V gene encodes CDR1 SGHAT and CDR2 FQNNGV. This CDR3 comprises 15 residues. CDR3 DNA: TGTGCCAGCAGCTGGGGAGGCGGGGCCTACACTGAAGCTTTCTTT. Protein product: CASSWGGGAYTEAFF.

The chain recombines TRBV25-1 with TRBJ2-5; 9 nucleotides line up with TRBD2. CDR1 is MGHDK and CDR2 is SYGVNS in the germline V gene. J was trimmed by 3 bases and V by 1 base; bases with no gene match: 3. CDR3 length: 15 residues. Here the CDR3 DNA reads TGTGCCAGCAGTGAATTAGGGACTAGCAAAGAGACCCAGTACTTC. Encoded protein: CASSELGTSKETQYF.

The V gene is TRBV11-2, the J gene TRBJ1-5; D is uncertain. The germline gives CDR1 SGHAT, CDR2 FQNNGV. The V and J ends lost 4 bases and 4 bases respectively, with 5 bases between them. CDR3 length: 12 amino acids. CDR3 loop: CASSSGNQPQHF. The DNA of the CDR3 is TGTGCCAGCAGCTCTGGTAATCAGCCCCAGCATTTT.

The V gene is TRBV5-4, the J gene TRBJ1-6; D is uncertain. V was clipped by 1 base and J by 6 bases, with 8 bases between them. CDR3 size: 14 residues. The V gene's germline CDR1 is SGHNT and CDR2 YYREEE (reference sequence). In nucleotides, the CDR3 is TGTGCCAGCAGCTTGAGAGCCGCTAATTCACCCCTCCACTTT. Its translation is CASSLRAANSPLHF. Together with reference TRBV5-4 and TRBJ1-6, the CDR3 gives the full variable domain: ETGVTQSPTHLIKTRGQQVTLRCSSQSGHNTVSWYQQALGQGPQFIFQYYREEENGRGNFPPRFSGLQFPNYSSELNVNALELDDSALYLCASSLRAANSPLHFGNGTRLTVT.

The rearrangement joins TRBV9 to TRBJ1-2, with TRBD1 as a possible D gene (5 bases). Looked up from germline, CDR1 is SGDLS and CDR2 is YYNGEE. Trimming pared 4 bases from V and 4 bases from J, leaving 17 bases between. The CDR3 spans 15 residues. CDR3 loop: CASSSRIGGTYGYTF. The CDR3 coding sequence is TGTGCCAGCAGCTCTCGAATTGGGGGAACCTATGGCTACACCTTC.

V gene TRBV2 combines with J gene TRBJ1-3, with TRBD1 as a possible D gene (5 bases). Per germline, CDR1 SNHLY and CDR2 FYNNEI. The ends were cut back, 9 bases at V and 2 bases at J, with 11 bases in the middle. The CDR3 contains 13 residues. In nucleotides, the CDR3 is TGTGCCAGTTCGGGGGGGGCTGGAAACACCATATATTTT. This sequence encodes CASSGGAGNTIYF. Looking up the rest from reference TRBV2 and TRBJ1-3 gives the full variable domain: EPEVTQTPSHQVTQMGQEVILRCVPISNHLYFYWYRQILGQKVEFLVSFYNNEISEKSEIFDDQFSVERPDGSNFTLKIRSTKLEDSAMYFCASSGGAGNTIYFGEGSWLTVV.

This sequence joins TRBV19 and TRBJ1-1, with 7 bases aligning to TRBD1. The length of the CDR3 is 14 residues. Per the germline V gene, CDR1 is LNHDA and CDR2 is SQIVND (reference sequence). V shed 8 bases, J shed 5 bases, and the junction held 11 bases outside the gene matches. The DNA for the CDR3 is TGTGCCAGTTTTTTTCAGGGGGGGGGAACTGAAGCTTTCTTT. It encodes CASFFQGGGTEAFF.

Only one count was recorded for this clone. The V call is TRBV15, the J call TRBJ2-1, with D uncertain. The germline V gene has CDR1 LNHNV and CDR2 YYDKDF (reference sequence). V dropped 3 bases and J dropped 4 bases, with 13 bases sitting between them. This CDR3 is 15 amino acids long. The CDR3 here is CATSSFLGIYNEQFF. The CDR3 DNA reads as TGTGCCACCAGCAGTTTCTTGGGCATTTACAATGAGCAGTTCTTC.

This clone was counted between two and nine times. This chain joins TRBV13 and TRBJ1-6; no reliable D call. The CDR3 covers 15 residues. In germline, CDR1 is PRHDT, CDR2 FYEKMQ (reference sequence). Trimming shortened V by 0 bases and J by 6 bases, and 9 bases separated the two germline ends. The CDR3 coding sequence is TGTGCCAGCAGCTTAGGATCAGCTACTAATTCACCCCTCCACTTT. This encodes CASSLGSATNSPLHF.

The chain recombines TRBV11-1 with TRBJ2-7; TRBD1 agrees at 12 bases. The V and J ends lost 4 bases and 6 bases, in that order; junction bases with no gene match: 7. Germline V gene lookup returns CDR1 SGHAT and CDR2 FQDESV (reference sequence). The CDR3 is made up of 15 amino acids. CDR3 protein: CASSSGGTGGGEQYF. The CDR3 DNA follows: TGTGCCAGCAGCTCCGGGGGGACAGGGGGCGGCGAGCAGTACTTC. Full variable domain (remainder filled in from reference TRBV11-1 and TRBJ2-7): EAEVAQSPRYKITEKSQAVAFWCDPISGHATLYWYRQILGQGPELLVQFQDESVVDDSQLPKDRFSAERLKGVDSTLKIQPAELGDSAMYLCASSSGGTGGGEQYFGPGTRLTVT.

The V call is TRBV5-8, the J call TRBJ2-1; TRBD1 aligns across 9 bases. The CDR3 contains 15 residues. Germline CDR1 and CDR2: SGHTS and YDEGEE. The V segment lost 7 bases and the J segment 5 bases; nucleotides outside the gene matches: 10. CDR3 coding DNA: TGTGCCAGCTATTTTGGGGACAGGGAGAACAATGAGCAGTTCTTC. Translating gives CASYFGDRENNEQFF.

The chain carries TRBV7-9 and TRBJ2-7; 8 bases fit TRBD1. The trim removed 7 bases at V and 7 bases at J, leaving 12 bases unmatched. The germline V gene has CDR1 SEHNR and CDR2 FQNEAQ (reference sequence). The CDR3 runs to 14 residues. CDR3 loop: CASNFGTGQGEQYF. The CDR3 nucleotides are TGTGCCAGCAATTTTGGGACAGGCCAAGGTGAGCAGTACTTC.

The chain carries TRBV27 and TRBJ2-2; 7 nucleotides line up with TRBD2. From germline, CDR1 is MNHEY and CDR2 SMNVEV (reference sequence). V lost 3 bases and J lost 4; bases outside the gene matches: 5. The CDR3 has 15 amino acids. In nucleotides, the CDR3 is TGTGCCAGCAGTTTGGGGGGGGTTTTCACCGGGGAGCTGTTTTTT. This codes for CASSLGGVFTGELFF.

CDR3 loop: CASSQDGSGGYNEKLFF. CDR3 nucleotides: TGCGCCAGCAGCCAAGACGGGTCAGGGGGCTACAATGAAAAACTGTTTTTT. This sequence joins TRBV4-1 and TRBJ1-4; 8 positions match TRBD1. Losses at the gene ends were 0 bases for V and 5 bases for J; bases not matched to a gene: 8. CDR3 length equals 17 residues. Germline V CDR1 and CDR2: MGHRA, YSYEKL.

The chain is built from TRBV6-1 and TRBJ1-3; 9 bases align to TRBD1. V lost 7 bases and J lost 3; bases outside the gene matches: 4. Germline V lookup: CDR1 MNHNS, CDR2 SASEGT. This CDR3 has 14 residues. CDR3 amino acids: CASTLDRGGNTIYF. Written as DNA, the CDR3 is TGTGCCAGCACTCTGGACAGGGGTGGAAACACCATATATTTT.